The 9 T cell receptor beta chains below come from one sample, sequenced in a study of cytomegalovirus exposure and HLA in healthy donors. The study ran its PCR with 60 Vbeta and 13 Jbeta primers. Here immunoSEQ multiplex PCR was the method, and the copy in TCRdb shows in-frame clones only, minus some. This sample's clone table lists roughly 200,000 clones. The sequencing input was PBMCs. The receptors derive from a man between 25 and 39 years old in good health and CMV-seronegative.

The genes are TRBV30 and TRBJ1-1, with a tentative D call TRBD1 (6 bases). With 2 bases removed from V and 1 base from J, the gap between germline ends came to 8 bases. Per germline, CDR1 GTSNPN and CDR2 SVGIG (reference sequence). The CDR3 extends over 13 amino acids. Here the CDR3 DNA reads TGTGCCTGGAGTATACAGGGGAACACTGAAGCTTTCTTT. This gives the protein CAWSIQGNTEAFF. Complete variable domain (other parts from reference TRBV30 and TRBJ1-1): SQTIHQWPATLVQPVGSPLSLECTVEGTSNPNLYWYRQAAGRGLQLLFYSVGIGQISSEVPQNLSASRPQDRQFILSSKKLLLSDSGFYLCAWSIQGNTEAFFGQGTRLTVV.

CDR3 loop: CASSWSEQSEAFF. CDR3 bases: TGTGCCAGCAGTTGGTCGGAACAGAGTGAAGCTTTCTTT. The genes are TRBV27 and TRBJ1-1; D remains ambiguous. The V and J ends lost 4 bases and 7 bases respectively, with 13 bases between them. CDR3 length: 13 amino acids. Per germline, CDR1 MNHEY and CDR2 SMNVEV (reference sequence).

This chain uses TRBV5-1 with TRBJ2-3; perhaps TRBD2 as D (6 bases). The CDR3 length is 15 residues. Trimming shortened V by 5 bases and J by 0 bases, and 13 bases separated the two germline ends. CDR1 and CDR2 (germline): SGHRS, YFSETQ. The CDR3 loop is CASSPTGESTDTQYF. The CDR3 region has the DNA TGCGCCAGCAGTCCTACGGGGGAGAGCACAGATACGCAGTATTTT.

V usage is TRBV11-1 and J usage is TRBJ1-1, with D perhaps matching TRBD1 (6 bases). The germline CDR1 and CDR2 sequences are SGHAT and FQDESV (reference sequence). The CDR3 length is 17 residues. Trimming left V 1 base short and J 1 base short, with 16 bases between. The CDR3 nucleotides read TGTGCCAGCAGCTTAGGACTCCAGGGGAGTCGGAACACTGAAGCTTTCTTT. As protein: CASSLGLQGSRNTEAFF.

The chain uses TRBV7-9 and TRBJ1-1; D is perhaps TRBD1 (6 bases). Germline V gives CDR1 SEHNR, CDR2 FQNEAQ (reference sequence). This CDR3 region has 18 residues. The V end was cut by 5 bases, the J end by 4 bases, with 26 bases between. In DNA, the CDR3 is TGTGCCAGCAGCCCCCGAGGACGCGGGGGCGGGAGGGGCACTGAAGCTTTCTTT. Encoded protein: CASSPRGRGGGRGTEAFF. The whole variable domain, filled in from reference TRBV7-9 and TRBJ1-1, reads DTGVSQNPRHKITKRGQNVTFRCDPISEHNRLYWYRQTLGQGPEFLTYFQNEAQLEKSRLLSDRFSAERPKGSFSTLEIQRTEQGDSAMYLCASSPRGRGGGRGTEAFFGQGTRLTVV.

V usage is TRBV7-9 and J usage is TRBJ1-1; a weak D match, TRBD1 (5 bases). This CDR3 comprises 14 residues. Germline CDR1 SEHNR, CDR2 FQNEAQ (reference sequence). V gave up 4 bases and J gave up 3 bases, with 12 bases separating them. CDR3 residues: CASSWGGDYTEAFF. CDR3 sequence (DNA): TGTGCCAGCAGCTGGGGAGGGGATTACACTGAAGCTTTCTTT.

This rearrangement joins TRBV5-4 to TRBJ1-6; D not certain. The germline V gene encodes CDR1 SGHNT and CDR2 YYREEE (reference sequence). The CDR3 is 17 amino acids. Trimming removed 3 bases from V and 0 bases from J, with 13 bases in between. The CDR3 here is CASSSLAASSYNSPLHF. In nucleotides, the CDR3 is TGTGCCAGCAGCTCGTTGGCAGCGAGCTCCTATAATTCACCCCTCCACTTT.

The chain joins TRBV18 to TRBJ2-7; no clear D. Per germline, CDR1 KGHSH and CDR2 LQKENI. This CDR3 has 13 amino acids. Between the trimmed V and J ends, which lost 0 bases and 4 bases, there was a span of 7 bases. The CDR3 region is CASSPPAGYEQYF. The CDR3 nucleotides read TGTGCCAGCTCACCACCGGCAGGTTACGAGCAGTACTTC.

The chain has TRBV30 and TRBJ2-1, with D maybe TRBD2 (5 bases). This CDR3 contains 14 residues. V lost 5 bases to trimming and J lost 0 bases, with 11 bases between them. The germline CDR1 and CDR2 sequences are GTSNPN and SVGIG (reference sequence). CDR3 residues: CAWGTRASYNEQFF. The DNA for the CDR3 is TGTGCCTGGGGTACTAGGGCCTCCTACAATGAGCAGTTCTTC.